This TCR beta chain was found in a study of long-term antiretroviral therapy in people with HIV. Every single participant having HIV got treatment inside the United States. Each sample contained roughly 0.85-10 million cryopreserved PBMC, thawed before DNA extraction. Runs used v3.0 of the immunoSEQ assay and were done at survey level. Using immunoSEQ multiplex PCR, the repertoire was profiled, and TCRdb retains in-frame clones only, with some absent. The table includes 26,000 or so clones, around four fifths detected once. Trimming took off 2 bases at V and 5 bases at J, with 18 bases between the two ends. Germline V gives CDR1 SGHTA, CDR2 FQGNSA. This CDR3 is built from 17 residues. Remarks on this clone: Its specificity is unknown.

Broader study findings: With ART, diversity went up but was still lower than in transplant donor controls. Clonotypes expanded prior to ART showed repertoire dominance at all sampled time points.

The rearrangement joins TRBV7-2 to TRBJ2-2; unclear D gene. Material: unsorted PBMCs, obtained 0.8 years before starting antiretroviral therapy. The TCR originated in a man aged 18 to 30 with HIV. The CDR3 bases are TGTGCCAGCAGCTTAACCCCTACTTGGACGCGAACCGGGGAGCTGTTTTTT. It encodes CASSLTPTWTRTGELFF.